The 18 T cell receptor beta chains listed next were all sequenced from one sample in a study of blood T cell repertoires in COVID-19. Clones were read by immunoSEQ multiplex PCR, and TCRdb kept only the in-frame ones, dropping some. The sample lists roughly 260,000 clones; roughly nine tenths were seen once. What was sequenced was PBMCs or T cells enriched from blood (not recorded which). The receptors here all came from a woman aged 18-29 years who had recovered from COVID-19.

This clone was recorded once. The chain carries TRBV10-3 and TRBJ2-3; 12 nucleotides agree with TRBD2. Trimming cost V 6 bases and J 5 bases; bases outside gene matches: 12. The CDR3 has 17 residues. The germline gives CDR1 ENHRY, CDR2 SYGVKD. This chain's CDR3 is CAIRKSLAGGLGDTQYF. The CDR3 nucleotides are TGTGCCATCAGAAAAAGTCTAGCGGGGGGGCTAGGAGATACGCAGTATTTT.

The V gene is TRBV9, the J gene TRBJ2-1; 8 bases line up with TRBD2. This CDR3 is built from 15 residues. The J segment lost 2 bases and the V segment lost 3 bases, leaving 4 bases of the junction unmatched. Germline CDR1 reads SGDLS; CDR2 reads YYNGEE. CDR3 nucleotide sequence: TGTGCCAGCAGCGCGGGGGGGATTACCTACAATGAGCAGTTCTTC. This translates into CASSAGGITYNEQFF.

CDR3 amino acids: CASTVDREETQYF. CDR3 DNA sequence: TGTGCCAGCACCGTGGACAGGGAAGAGACCCAGTACTTC. The chain recombines TRBV5-6 with TRBJ2-5; 8 bases are a match to TRBD1. The ends lost 6 bases at V and 3 bases at J; junction bases unmatched: 4. CDR3 length: 13 residues. Per the germline V gene, CDR1 is SGHDT and CDR2 is YYEEEE.

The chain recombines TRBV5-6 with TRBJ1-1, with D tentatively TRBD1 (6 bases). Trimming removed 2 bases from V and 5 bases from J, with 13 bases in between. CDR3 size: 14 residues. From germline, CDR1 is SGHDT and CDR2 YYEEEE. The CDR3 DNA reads TGTGCCAGCAGCTTCACAGGGAGGGGGACTGAAGCTTTCTTT. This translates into CASSFTGRGTEAFF.

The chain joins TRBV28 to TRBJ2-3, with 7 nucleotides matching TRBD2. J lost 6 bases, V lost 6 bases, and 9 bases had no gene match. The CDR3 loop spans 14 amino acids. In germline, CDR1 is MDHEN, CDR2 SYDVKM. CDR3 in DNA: TGTGCCAGCAGCCGAGCGGGATCCCCCGATACGCAGTATTTT. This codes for CASSRAGSPDTQYF. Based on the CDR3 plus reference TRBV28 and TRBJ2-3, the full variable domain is DVKVTQSSRYLVKRTGEKVFLECVQDMDHENMFWYRQDPGLGLRLIYFSYDVKMKEKGDIPEGYSVSREKKERFSLILESASTNQTSMYLCASSRAGSPDTQYFGPGTRLTVL.

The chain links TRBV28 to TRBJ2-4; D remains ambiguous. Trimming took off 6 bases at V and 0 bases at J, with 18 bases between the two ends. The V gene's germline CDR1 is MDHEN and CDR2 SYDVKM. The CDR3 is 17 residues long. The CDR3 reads CASSPLVVTEAKNIQYF. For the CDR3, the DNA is TGTGCCAGCAGCCCACTTGTTGTGACTGAAGCCAAAAACATTCAGTACTTC.

CDR3 in DNA: TGCGCCAGCAGCCAGGACAGATTGAACACTGAAGCTTTCTTT. Its protein product is CASSQDRLNTEAFF. The rearrangement uses TRBV4-3 and TRBJ1-1; possible D gene TRBD1, 6 bases. The germline V gene has CDR1 LGHNA and CDR2 YSLEER. Trimming removed 3 bases at V and 0 bases at J, with 8 bases between. This CDR3 spans 14 amino acids.

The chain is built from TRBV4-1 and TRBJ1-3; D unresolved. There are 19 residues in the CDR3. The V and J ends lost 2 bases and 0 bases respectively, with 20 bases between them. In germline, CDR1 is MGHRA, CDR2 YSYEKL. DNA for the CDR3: TGCGCCAGCAGCCAAACCTTCGACCCTTTACAGAGCTCTGGAAACACCATATATTTT. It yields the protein CASSQTFDPLQSSGNTIYF.

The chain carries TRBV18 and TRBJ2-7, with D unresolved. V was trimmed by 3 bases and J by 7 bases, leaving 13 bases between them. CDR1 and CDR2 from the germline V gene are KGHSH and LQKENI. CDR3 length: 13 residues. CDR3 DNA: TGTGCCAGCTCACCTCGAGCTTTATGGGAGCAGTACTTC. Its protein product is CASSPRALWEQYF.

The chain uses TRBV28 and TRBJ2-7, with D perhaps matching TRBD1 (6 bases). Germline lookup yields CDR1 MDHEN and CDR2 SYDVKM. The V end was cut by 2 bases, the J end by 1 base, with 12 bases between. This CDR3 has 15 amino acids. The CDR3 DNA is TGTGCCAGCAGTTTAGGCAGGGGATATTCCTACGAGCAGTACTTC. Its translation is CASSLGRGYSYEQYF.

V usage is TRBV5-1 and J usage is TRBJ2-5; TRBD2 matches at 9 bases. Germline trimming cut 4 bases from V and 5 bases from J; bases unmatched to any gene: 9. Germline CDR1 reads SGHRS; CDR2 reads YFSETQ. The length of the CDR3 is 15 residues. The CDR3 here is CASSTAGGLGETQYF. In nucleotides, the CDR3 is TGCGCCAGCAGCACAGCGGGGGGCCTGGGGGAGACCCAGTACTTC.

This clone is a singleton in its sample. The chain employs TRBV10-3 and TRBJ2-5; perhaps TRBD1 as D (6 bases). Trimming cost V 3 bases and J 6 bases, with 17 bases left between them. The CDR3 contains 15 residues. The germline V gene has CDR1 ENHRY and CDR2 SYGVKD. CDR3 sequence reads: CAISDQQGGAKTQYF. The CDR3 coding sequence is TGTGCCATCAGTGACCAACAGGGTGGGGCGAAGACCCAGTACTTC.

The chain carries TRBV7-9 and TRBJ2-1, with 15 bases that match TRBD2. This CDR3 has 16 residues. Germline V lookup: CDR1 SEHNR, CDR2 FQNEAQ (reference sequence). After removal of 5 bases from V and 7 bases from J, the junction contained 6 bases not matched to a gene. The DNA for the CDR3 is TGTGCCAGCAGCCTAGGGACTAGCGGGAGGATGAATGAGCAGTTCTTC. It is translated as CASSLGTSGRMNEQFF.

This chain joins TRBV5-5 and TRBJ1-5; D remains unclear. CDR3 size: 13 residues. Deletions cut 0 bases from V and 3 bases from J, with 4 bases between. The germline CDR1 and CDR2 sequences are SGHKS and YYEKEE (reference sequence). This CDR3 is CASSLDYNQPQHF. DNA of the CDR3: TGTGCCAGCAGCTTGGATTACAATCAGCCCCAGCATTTT.

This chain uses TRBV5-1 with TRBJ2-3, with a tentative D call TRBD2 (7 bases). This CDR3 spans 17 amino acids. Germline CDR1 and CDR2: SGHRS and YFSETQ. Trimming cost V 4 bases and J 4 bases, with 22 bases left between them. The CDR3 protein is CASSPPNREGLADTQYF. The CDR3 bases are TGCGCCAGCAGCCCACCGAACAGGGAGGGGTTGGCAGATACGCAGTATTTT.

CDR3 sequence reads: CASSLAISYEQYF. CDR3 nucleotide sequence: TGTGCCAGCAGTTTAGCGATCTCCTACGAGCAGTACTTC. The chain has TRBV27 and TRBJ2-7; D gene uncertain. Trimming removed 2 bases at V and 0 bases at J, with 5 bases between. The germline gives CDR1 MNHEY, CDR2 SMNVEV (reference sequence). The CDR3 runs 13 residues.

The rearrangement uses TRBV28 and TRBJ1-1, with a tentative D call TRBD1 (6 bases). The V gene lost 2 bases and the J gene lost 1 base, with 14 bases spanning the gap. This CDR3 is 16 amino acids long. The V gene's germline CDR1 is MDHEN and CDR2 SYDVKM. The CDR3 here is CASSLSRGGRNTEAFF. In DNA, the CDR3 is TGTGCCAGCAGTTTAAGCAGGGGAGGGAGGAACACTGAAGCTTTCTTT.

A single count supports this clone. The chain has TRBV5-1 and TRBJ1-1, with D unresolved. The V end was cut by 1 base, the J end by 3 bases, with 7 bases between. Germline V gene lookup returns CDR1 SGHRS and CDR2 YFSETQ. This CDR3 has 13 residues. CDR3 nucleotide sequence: TGCGCCAGCAGCTTGCTAGGCGACACTGAAGCTTTCTTT. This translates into CASSLLGDTEAFF.